The 13 T cell receptor beta chains in this list originate from one sample, sequenced in a study of OX40 agonist ivuxolimab in advanced cancers. Only in-frame clones appear in the TCRdb table, and some are missing; sequencing was by immunoSEQ multiplex PCR. The sample lists about 61,000 clones, roughly four fifths occurring once. The sequencing here drew on CD4+ or CD8+ T cells sorted from blood, taken in a trial of the OX40 agonist ivuxolimab. The receptors shown here come from an adult with an advanced solid tumor such as melanoma, head and neck, liver or kidney cancer.

The chain links TRBV5-1 to TRBJ2-1, with TRBD2 identical over 8 bases. The trim removed 0 bases at V and 5 bases at J, leaving 7 bases unmatched. This CDR3 spans 16 amino acids. CDR1 and CDR2 (germline): SGHRS, YFSETQ. CDR3 nucleotides: TGCGCCAGCAGCTTGGCCGGGACTAGTGTGGACAATGAGCAGTTCTTC. This codes for CASSLAGTSVDNEQFF.

The chain recombines TRBV28 with TRBJ2-7; no clear D gene. There are 11 residues in the CDR3. Trimming shortened V by 3 bases and J by 4 bases, and 4 bases separated the two germline ends. The V gene's germline CDR1 is MDHEN and CDR2 SYDVKM. The CDR3 nucleotides read TGTGCCAGCAGTTTCGGGTACGAGCAGTACTTC. Amino acid sequence: CASSFGYEQYF.

V usage is TRBV5-6 and J usage is TRBJ1-3; no definite D call. The V end was cut by 3 bases, the J end by 0 bases, with 13 bases between. The CDR3 length is 16 residues. Germline-derived CDR1 and CDR2 are SGHDT and YYEEEE. CDR3 in amino acids: CASSSLRIHSGNTIYF. DNA of the CDR3: TGTGCCAGCAGCTCCCTCCGGATTCACTCTGGAAACACCATATATTTT.

This clone was seen only a few times. J is TRBJ2-5 and V is TRBV5-1, with D unresolved. Trimming removed 0 bases at V and 4 bases at J, with 7 bases between. Germline V gives CDR1 SGHRS, CDR2 YFSETQ. The CDR3 loop spans 13 amino acids. The CDR3 loop reads CASSLVVRETQYF. DNA for the CDR3: TGCGCCAGCAGCTTGGTGGTGAGAGAGACCCAGTACTTC.

This chain links TRBV7-6 with TRBJ1-6; D not resolved. Deletions cut 1 base from V and 6 bases from J, with 7 bases between. The CDR3 contains 14 residues. Germline loops: CDR1 SGHVS, CDR2 FNYEAQ. The CDR3 reads CASSLDSINSPLHF. The CDR3 DNA sequence: TGTGCCAGCAGCTTAGATAGTATTAATTCACCCCTCCACTTT. Supplemented by reference TRBV7-6 and TRBJ1-6, the full variable domain reads GAGVSQSPRYKVTKRGQDVALRCDPISGHVSLYWYRQALGQGPEFLTYFNYEAQQDKSGLPNDRFSAERPEGSISTLTIQRTEQRDSAMYRCASSLDSINSPLHFGNGTRLTVT.

A few counts support this clone. The chain has TRBV2 and TRBJ1-6, with D maybe TRBD1 (5 bases). Germline-derived CDR1 and CDR2 are SNHLY and FYNNEI. With 4 bases removed from V and 10 bases from J, the gap between germline ends came to 11 bases. The CDR3 extends over 13 amino acids. The DNA for the CDR3 is TGTGCCAGCAGTGTCACCCGGGACTCACCCCTCCACTTT. Translation gives CASSVTRDSPLHF. Looking up the rest from reference TRBV2 and TRBJ1-6 gives the full variable domain: EPEVTQTPSHQVTQMGQEVILRCVPISNHLYFYWYRQILGQKVEFLVSFYNNEISEKSEIFDDQFSVERPDGSNFTLKIRSTKLEDSAMYFCASSVTRDSPLHFGNGTRLTVT.

With regard to this clone: Germline is not matched at one junction end, which may reflect a read error. V is TRBV7-7 and J is TRBJ2-3; D uncertain. This CDR3 comprises 13 residues. Germline loops: CDR1 SSHAT, CDR2 FNYEAQ (reference sequence). CDR3 in DNA: TGTGCTAGCAGCTCCGATTACACAGATACGCAGTATTTT. It encodes CASSSDYTDTQYF.

The rearrangement uses TRBV5-1 and TRBJ2-5; D not certain. The CDR3 has 14 amino acids. The V and J ends lost 2 bases and 2 bases respectively, with 10 bases between them. Germline assignment: CDR1 SGHRS and CDR2 YFSETQ. The CDR3: CASSFMGFQETQYF. In DNA form, the CDR3 reads TGCGCCAGCAGCTTTATGGGGTTTCAAGAGACCCAGTACTTC. The full variable domain, rest sourced from reference TRBV5-1 and TRBJ2-5, is KAGVTQTPRYLIKTRGQQVTLSCSPISGHRSVSWYQQTPGQGLQFLFEYFSETQRNKGNFPGRFSGRQFSNSRSEMNVSTLELGDSALYLCASSFMGFQETQYFGPGTRLLVL.

This clone was observed once. This chain uses TRBV12-2 with TRBJ1-5. TRBV12-2 is designated a pseudogene. This CDR3 is built from 14 residues. The chain's CDR3 is CASRRQRPFQPQHF. CDR3 sequence (DNA): TGTGCAAGTCGCCGTCAGCGGCCCTTTCAGCCCCAGCATTTT.

J is TRBJ1-2 and V is TRBV6-5; D unresolved. CDR3 length: 16 amino acids. From germline, CDR1 is MNHEY and CDR2 SVGAGI. The V gene lost 2 bases and the J gene lost 2 bases, with 15 bases spanning the gap. CDR3 amino acids: CASSYIRTGGNYGYTF. Here the CDR3 DNA reads TGTGCCAGCAGTTACATCCGGACTGGAGGAAACTATGGCTACACCTTC.

The rearrangement links TRBV6-1 to TRBJ2-3; the match to TRBD2 covers 10 bases. Germline values: CDR1 MNHNS, CDR2 SASEGT. The V segment lost 2 bases and the J segment 4 bases; nucleotides outside the gene matches: 9. CDR3 size: 17 residues. CDR3 region: CASSERAGGPDSDTQYF. In DNA, the CDR3 is TGTGCCAGCAGTGAAAGAGCGGGGGGGCCTGATTCAGATACGCAGTATTTT.

This chain connects TRBV6-6 to TRBJ1-1; 7 bases are shared with TRBD1. Germline lookup yields CDR1 MNHNY and CDR2 SVGAGI (reference sequence). The CDR3 sequence is 16 residues long. V was pared by 2 bases and J by 0 bases, with 6 bases of the junction left unmatched. DNA of the CDR3: TGTGCCAGCAGTTACGGACCACAGGGGTTGAACACTGAAGCTTTCTTT. It is translated as CASSYGPQGLNTEAFF.

This sequence joins TRBV7-9 and TRBJ1-2; tentatively, D is TRBD1 (5 bases). Between the trimmed V and J ends, which lost 4 bases and 4 bases, there was a span of 25 bases. This CDR3 is built from 18 residues. Germline CDR1 is SEHNR and CDR2 is FQNEAQ (reference sequence). Here the CDR3 reads CASSSPTRGGNSAYGYTF. In nucleotides, the CDR3 is TGTGCCAGCAGCTCCCCGACCCGCGGGGGTAATAGCGCCTATGGCTACACCTTC.